This entry concerns a single T cell receptor (beta chain). The antigen is not known. A read error may account for a junction end that differs from germline. The data were obtained in a study of regulatory T cells in long-lasting Graves disease. Combining iRepertoire HTBI primers with Arm-PCR of CDR3 regions, the authors built TCR beta libraries. TCRdb re-derived calls from the multiplex PCR reads in MiXCR, one entry per CDR3 protein. The data contain some 300,000 distinct CDR3 sequences, 20% to 25% of them singletons. CDR3 length equals 13 residues. CDR1 SNHLY and CDR2 FYNNEI come from the germline V gene. General study findings and limits: Samples came from peripheral blood alone, without thyroid tissue.

Regarding time point: persistent/refractory GD, antithyroid drugs over 5 years with positive TRAb. From RNA extracted from PBMCs, the TCR library was made. This material consisted of peripheral blood mononuclear cells (PBMCs), taken when the disease was refractory, from a patient treated with antithyroid drugs. The chain uses TRBV2 and TRBJ1-3; no clear D. The receptor comes from a female donor with Graves disease. The CDR3 DNA reads as TGTACCAGACTAAGTTCGCCTGGAAACACCATATATTTT. Translated, it gives CTRLSSPGNTIYF.